A single sample is the source of the 29 T cell receptor beta chains below, sequenced in a study of spatial heterogeneity in lung cancer. Time point described: sample taken at primary tumor resection. TCRdb reprocessed the 5' RACE reads via MiXCR and lists one record per CDR3 protein. The sample lists roughly 79,000 distinct CDR3 sequences, about 8% seen once, with roughly 7.1% in the top ten. The sample in question was PBMCs, obtained at surgery. These receptor sequences come from a male donor with early-stage non-small cell lung cancer.

This clonotype has at least ten counts. V is TRBV19 and J is TRBJ2-5; perhaps D is TRBD1 or TRBD2 (5 bases each). Trimming pared 5 bases from V and 5 bases from J, leaving 21 bases between. Germline loops: CDR1 LNHDA, CDR2 SQIVND (reference sequence). The CDR3 extends over 16 amino acids. This CDR3 is CASSYSGTSPSETQYF. CDR3 nucleotides: TGTGCCAGTAGTTATTCCGGGACCTCACCATCGGAGACCCAGTACTTC.

The chain has TRBV12-3 or TRBV12-4 and TRBJ1-1; 11 bases fit TRBD1. The CDR3 sequence is 15 residues long. V gave up 2 bases and J gave up 4 bases; unmatched junction bases: 3. Here the CDR3 reads CASSLPGQGGTEAFF. The CDR3 DNA sequence: TGTGCCAGCAGTTTACCGGGACAGGGGGGCACTGAAGCTTTCTTT.

This clonotype has just a few counts. V is TRBV7-2 and J is TRBJ1-3; no clear D gene. The CDR3 extends over 12 amino acids. V shed 5 bases and J shed 5 bases, with 7 bases lying between them. The V gene's germline CDR1 is SGHTA and CDR2 FQGNSA. The CDR3 DNA follows: TGTGCCAGCAGCAACGCCCGAAACACCATATATTTT. It yields the protein CASSNARNTIYF.

This clonotype has just a few counts. This chain connects TRBV7-8 to TRBJ2-5; D not certain. The CDR3 totals 14 residues. The germline V gene has CDR1 SGHVS and CDR2 FQNEAQ. The germline V and J ends were trimmed by 5 bases and 2 bases, with 12 bases remaining between them. The CDR3 DNA sequence: TGTGCCAGCAGCCCGCGCGCACAGCAAGAGACCCAGTACTTC. Protein product: CASSPRAQQETQYF.

In regard to this clonotype: This may be a read error: a much more frequent sequence differs by one nucleotide. V usage is TRBV7-2 and J usage is TRBJ1-5; no clear D. The CDR3 sequence is 13 residues long. The V gene's germline CDR1 is SGHTA and CDR2 FQGNSA. The CDR3 nucleotides are TGTGCCACCAGCTTAGACGGAGGGCAGCCCCAGCATTTT. Residues: CATSLDGGQPQHF.

This clonotype was seen once. The chain joins TRBV2 to TRBJ2-2; D perhaps matches TRBD2 (5 bases). In germline, CDR1 is SNHLY, CDR2 FYNNEI. This CDR3 contains 15 residues. The V end lost 8 bases, the J end lost 2 bases, and 15 bases lay between the germline ends. As DNA, the CDR3 is TGTGCCAGCCTCAAGGGAGAAGGAAACACCGGGGAGCTGTTTTTT. It yields the protein CASLKGEGNTGELFF.

The table lists this clonotype with a few counts. V is TRBV5-1 and J is TRBJ2-5; possible D gene TRBD1, 5 bases. Germline lookup yields CDR1 SGHRS and CDR2 YFSETQ. This CDR3 is 16 amino acids long. V shed 1 base and J shed 2 bases, with 15 bases lying between them. CDR3 sequence: CASSLNPGIGQETQYF. In DNA form, the CDR3 reads TGCGCCAGCAGCTTGAACCCAGGGATAGGGCAAGAGACCCAGTACTTC.

This clonotype has at least ten counts. The chain has TRBV29-1 and TRBJ1-4, with 9 bases matching TRBD1. The ends lost 6 bases at V and 7 bases at J; junction bases unmatched: 3. The germline V gene encodes CDR1 SQVTM and CDR2 ANQGSEA. The CDR3 runs to 12 residues. CDR3 nucleotides: TGCAGCGTAGGACAGGGGAGTGAAAAACTGTTTTTT. Its protein product is CSVGQGSEKLFF.

The rearrangement joins TRBV12-3 or TRBV12-4 to TRBJ2-1; TRBD1 matches at 8 bases. The CDR3 consists of 15 residues. Unmatched junction bases numbered 5, after V lost 6 bases and J lost 1 base. The CDR3 reads CASRLGQGSYNEQFF. The CDR3 DNA is TGTGCCAGCAGGCTAGGACAGGGATCCTACAATGAGCAGTTCTTC.

This clonotype was seen at least ten times. The CDR3 region has the DNA TGTGCCAGCAGCGCAAACGACAGGGACAATGAGCAGTTCTTC. Translation: CASSANDRDNEQFF. V usage is TRBV4-2 and J usage is TRBJ2-1, with TRBD1 identical over 7 bases. The trim removed 5 bases at V and 5 bases at J, leaving 6 bases unmatched. Germline CDR1 LGHNA, CDR2 YNFKEQ. The CDR3 loop spans 14 amino acids.

This clonotype appeared a few times. This rearrangement joins TRBV2 to TRBJ2-2, with 8 bases matching TRBD2. The CDR3 loop spans 15 amino acids. The ends lost 8 bases at V and 1 base at J; junction bases unmatched: 6. Germline V gene sequence: CDR1 SNHLY, CDR2 FYNNEI. The CDR3 sequence: CASLTGLVNTGELFF. The CDR3 DNA is TGTGCCAGCTTAACGGGACTAGTGAACACCGGGGAGCTGTTTTTT.

In this sample, this clonotype turned up many times. The J gene is TRBJ1-1, the V gene TRBV19; no clear D. Trimming shortened V by 5 bases and J by 5 bases, and 6 bases separated the two germline ends. This CDR3 comprises 11 residues. Looked up from germline, CDR1 is LNHDA and CDR2 is SQIVND (reference sequence). The CDR3 nucleotides read TGTGCCAGTAGTCGGAGGACTGAAGCTTTCTTT. Translation gives CASSRRTEAFF. Looking up the rest from reference TRBV19 and TRBJ1-1 gives the full variable domain: DGGITQSPKYLFRKEGQNVTLSCEQNLNHDAMYWYRQDPGQGLRLIYYSQIVNDFQKGDIAEGYSVSREKKESFPLTVTSAQKNPTAFYLCASSRRTEAFFGQGTRLTVV.

This clonotype was counted at least ten times. The chain couples TRBV7-2 to TRBJ1-6; 8 bases align to TRBD1. V was clipped by 5 bases and J by 10 bases; unmatched bases: 10. Germline V lookup: CDR1 SGHTA, CDR2 FQGNSA. The CDR3 runs 15 residues. CDR3 residues: CASSPRTGHGSPLHF. For the CDR3, the DNA is TGTGCCAGCAGCCCGAGGACAGGGCATGGATCACCCCTCCACTTT.

As DNA, the CDR3 is TGTGCCAGCAGTTTGATCTGGACAGGGACAACGGGGCAGCCCCAGCATTTT. Amino acids: CASSLIWTGTTGQPQHF. V gene TRBV12-3 or TRBV12-4 combines with J gene TRBJ1-5; 8 nucleotides line up with TRBD1. V trimming: 3 bases; J trimming: 7 bases; junction bases outside the gene matches: 14. The CDR3 has 17 amino acids.

This clonotype was observed at least ten times. This chain uses TRBV5-1 with TRBJ2-2, with D perhaps assigned TRBD1 or TRBD2 (6 bases each). The CDR3 is made up of 16 amino acids. CDR1 is SGHRS and CDR2 is YFSETQ in the germline V gene. V dropped 4 bases and J dropped 4 bases, with 17 bases sitting between them. For the CDR3, the DNA is TGCGCCAGCAGCAAGGACGGGGGCGGAGGCACCGGGGAGCTGTTTTTT. It codes for CASSKDGGGGTGELFF.

This sequence joins TRBV6-6 and TRBJ2-3, with D maybe TRBD2 (6 bases). Trimming left V 0 bases short and J 6 bases short, with 13 bases between. Looked up from germline, CDR1 is MNHNY and CDR2 is SVGAGI (reference sequence). CDR3 size: 15 residues. In DNA, the CDR3 is TGTGCCAGCAGTTACTCGTCGGGAGTGTCCGATACGCAGTATTTT. This encodes CASSYSSGVSDTQYF.

The V and J genes are TRBV5-1 and TRBJ1-1; D not resolved. The germline V and J ends were trimmed by 5 bases and 1 base, with 12 bases remaining between them. CDR3 length: 14 amino acids. The germline CDR1 and CDR2 sequences are SGHRS and YFSETQ. The CDR3 sequence: CASSRLLGNTEAFF. In DNA, the CDR3 is TGCGCCAGCAGTCGACTGCTAGGGAACACTGAAGCTTTCTTT.

This chain connects TRBV10-3 to TRBJ2-1; TRBD1 aligns across 9 bases. The CDR3 consists of 15 residues. With 5 bases clipped from V and 6 bases from J, the junction kept 8 bases outside the gene matches. Germline values: CDR1 ENHRY, CDR2 SYGVKD. CDR3 DNA: TGTGCCATCAGTCCGGGACAGGGACCAGGCAATGAGCAGTTCTTC. Amino acid sequence: CAISPGQGPGNEQFF.

Only a few counts were recorded for this clonotype. The gene calls are TRBV27 and TRBJ2-7, with D uncertain. This CDR3 has 14 residues. Germline values: CDR1 MNHEY, CDR2 SMNVEV (reference sequence). The ends were cut back, 5 bases at V and 3 bases at J, with 14 bases in the middle. The CDR3 here is CASSAPANGYEQYF. CDR3 DNA sequence: TGTGCCAGCAGTGCTCCCGCTAACGGCTACGAGCAGTACTTC.

This clonotype has a count of ten or more. V and J are TRBV12-3 or TRBV12-4 and TRBJ2-1; 8 nucleotides align to TRBD1. J was trimmed by 2 bases and V by 6 bases; bases with no gene match: 6. The CDR3 runs to 15 residues. The chain's CDR3 is CASRPGTGPYNEQFF. DNA of the CDR3: TGTGCCAGCAGGCCCGGGACAGGACCCTACAATGAGCAGTTCTTC.

The chain combines TRBV12-3 or TRBV12-4 with TRBJ2-5; 7 nucleotides line up with TRBD1. There are 15 residues in the CDR3. After removal of 5 bases from V and 0 bases from J, the junction contained 6 bases not matched to a gene. Written as DNA, the CDR3 is TGTGCCAGCAGTCCGATGACAGGGCACCAAGAGACCCAGTACTTC. Protein: CASSPMTGHQETQYF.

There are many counts of this clonotype. The genes are TRBV6-2 or TRBV6-3 and TRBJ1-5; tentatively, D is TRBD1 (5 bases). This CDR3 contains 14 residues. V shed 5 bases and J shed 0 bases, with 8 bases lying between them. The V gene's germline CDR1 is MNHEY and CDR2 SVGEGT. CDR3: CASSDRNSNQPQHF. Written as DNA, the CDR3 is TGTGCCAGCAGTGACAGAAATAGCAATCAGCCCCAGCATTTT.

The chain has TRBV24-1 and TRBJ2-1; D call uncertain. The V gene lost 12 bases and the J gene lost 5 bases, with 13 bases spanning the gap. CDR3 size: 12 residues. The germline CDR1 and CDR2 sequences are KGHDR and SFDVKD. The CDR3 is CASCGDNNEQFF. The CDR3 coding sequence is TGTGCCTCCTGTGGGGATAACAATGAGCAGTTCTTC.

This clonotype turned up a few times. The chain carries TRBV18 and TRBJ1-2; tentative D call: TRBD1 (5 bases). Germline V lookup: CDR1 KGHSH, CDR2 LQKENI. The germline V and J ends were trimmed by 0 bases and 7 bases, with 12 bases remaining between them. The CDR3 totals 14 residues. The CDR3 protein is CASSPPGTAVGYTF. In DNA form, the CDR3 reads TGTGCCAGCTCACCACCGGGGACCGCCGTTGGCTACACCTTC. Drawing the rest from reference TRBV18 and TRBJ1-2, the complete variable domain is NAGVMQNPRHLVRRRGQEARLRCSPMKGHSHVYWYRQLPEEGLKFMVYLQKENIIDESGMPKERFSAEFPKEGPSILRIQQVVRGDSAAYFCASSPPGTAVGYTFGSGTRLTVV.

This clonotype was observed many times. V gene TRBV20-1 combines with J gene TRBJ1-1; weak D call: TRBD1 (6 bases). Between the trimmed V and J ends, which lost 6 bases and 2 bases, there was a span of 16 bases. The CDR3 is 14 residues long. The germline V gene has CDR1 DFQATT and CDR2 SNEGSKA (reference sequence). Here the CDR3 DNA reads TGCAGTGCCCTGCGACAGGTCCCCAACACTGAAGCTTTCTTT. Translating gives CSALRQVPNTEAFF.

The chain uses TRBV7-2 and TRBJ2-1; a weak D match, TRBD2 (5 bases). The CDR3 spans 14 residues. Germline V gene lookup returns CDR1 SGHTA and CDR2 FQGNSA. V lost 5 bases and J lost 10, with 18 bases in between. In DNA, the CDR3 is TGTGCCAGCAGCCTGGCACGCTTAGCGCACGAGCAGTTCTTC. It encodes CASSLARLAHEQFF.

V and J are TRBV10-3 and TRBJ2-2, with unresolved D. V was cut by 6 bases and J by 3 bases, with 11 bases left in between. Germline CDR1 ENHRY, CDR2 SYGVKD. The CDR3 sequence is 14 residues long. The DNA for the CDR3 is TGTGCCATCAGGCCCGACCGGGACACCGGGGAGCTGTTTTTT. It specifies CAIRPDRDTGELFF.

The gene calls are TRBV5-1 and TRBJ2-6; 9 nucleotides agree with TRBD1. The CDR3 runs 19 residues. V gave up 3 bases and J gave up 0 bases; unmatched junction bases: 10. Germline loops: CDR1 SGHRS, CDR2 YFSETQ. The CDR3 region has the DNA TGCGCCAGCAGCTCCTACAGGGGGCCCCAACCCTCTGGGGCCAACGTCCTGACTTTC. Its translation is CASSSYRGPQPSGANVLTF.

V is TRBV3-1 and J is TRBJ2-5; TRBD2 is a possible D gene (5 bases). V was trimmed by 1 base and J by 7 bases, leaving 13 bases between them. Germline assignment: CDR1 LGHDT and CDR2 YNNKEL (reference sequence). The CDR3 loop spans 14 amino acids. The CDR3 nucleotides are TGTGCCAGCAGCCAAGTACGTGGAAGCGGGACCCAGTACTTC. It encodes CASSQVRGSGTQYF.